These T cell receptor beta chains were read from a single sample in a study of control samples from healthy donors and cancer patients. The protocol was immunoSEQ multiplex PCR, while the TCRdb copy is restricted to in-frame clones and leaves out a portion. The table has about 160,000 clones, just over 95% seen once; the top ten hold 1%. Sequencing used blood. All receptors come from a woman aged 30 to 39 in good health. Each CDR3 is given with its conserved first and last residue. D genes are given only for firm matches. Some rows have no size entry. The others give once, few or many, or a class for an expanded clone.

-,TRBJ2-2,TRBD2,TRBV5-1,CASSLGLAGALGTGELFF,TGCGCCAGCAGCTTGGGACTAGCGGGAGCTCTAGGCACCGGGGAGCTGTTTTTT
once,TRBJ2-1,-,TRBV7-9,CASSESSYNEQFF,TGTGCCAGCAGCGAAAGTTCCTACAATGAGCAGTTCTTC
-,TRBJ2-7,-,TRBV5-1,CASSLVTGFAYEQYF,TGCGCCAGCAGCTTGGTAACGGGGTTTGCCTACGAGCAGTACTTC
-,TRBJ2-5,-,TRBV4-1,CASSQGGQETQYF,TGCGCCAGCAGCCAAGGGGGCCAGGAGACCCAGTACTTC
-,TRBJ1-4,-,TRBV11-2,CASSLDMYRAATNEKLFF,TGTGCCAGCAGCTTAGATATGTACAGAGCAGCAACTAATGAAAAACTGTTTTTT
-,TRBJ1-5,-,TRBV15,CATSPSGVGSYQPQHF,TGTGCCACCAGCCCCTCAGGCGTGGGAAGTTATCAGCCCCAGCATTTT
-,TRBJ2-2,TRBD2,TRBV6-4,CASSDDPGGGTGELFF,TGTGCCAGCAGTGACGACCCGGGAGGAGGCACCGGGGAGCTGTTTTTT
-,TRBJ1-1,-,TRBV6-4,CASSATVNTEAFF,TGTGCCAGCAGCGCAACAGTAAACACTGAAGCTTTCTTT
-,TRBJ2-5,TRBD1,TRBV2,CASSEARETGGEETQYF,TGTGCCAGCAGTGAAGCGCGTGAGACAGGGGGCGAAGAGACCCAGTACTTC
-,TRBJ2-1,-,TRBV5-6,CASSLEGLFYNEQFF,TGTGCCAGCAGCTTGGAAGGGCTCTTCTACAATGAGCAGTTCTTC
-,TRBJ2-7,-,TRBV6-5,CASSPRPGYEQYF,TGTGCCAGCAGTCCCCGTCCCGGTTACGAGCAGTACTTC
-,TRBJ2-7,-,TRBV2,CASVKGEYEQYF,TGTGCCAGCGTGAAGGGAGAGTACGAGCAGTACTTC
-,TRBJ1-5,TRBD1,TRBV5-6,CASSFQGAGISNQPQHF,TGTGCCAGCAGCTTCCAGGGGGCAGGTATTAGCAATCAGCCCCAGCATTTT
-,TRBJ2-5,-,TRBV28,CASSFLGARETQYF,TGTGCCAGCAGTTTCTTGGGGGCTCGAGAGACCCAGTACTTC
-,TRBJ1-2,-,TRBV19,CASSMGRAAAGYTF,TGTGCCAGTAGTATGGGCAGGGCGGCGGCTGGCTACACCTTC
-,TRBJ1-4,TRBD1,TRBV6-4,CASSPRWTGGTNEKLFF,TGTGCCAGCAGCCCCAGGTGGACAGGGGGCACGAATGAAAAACTGTTTTTT
-,TRBJ2-1,-,TRBV10-3,CAISEASTPYNEQFF,TGTGCCATCAGTGAGGCTAGCACCCCCTACAATGAGCAGTTCTTC
-,TRBJ2-5,-,TRBV3-1/TRBV3-2,CASSRGSTETQYF,TGTGCCAGCAGCCGGGGTTCGACGGAGACCCAGTACTTC
-,TRBJ2-4,TRBD2,TRBV18,CASSPNYSGRVAKNIQYF,TGTGCCAGCTCACCCAACTATAGCGGGAGAGTAGCCAAAAACATTCAGTACTTC
-,TRBJ2-1,TRBD2,TRBV24-1,CATSDPGLAGELNEQFF,TGTGCCACCAGTGATCCCGGACTAGCGGGAGAATTAAATGAGCAGTTCTTC
-,TRBJ2-3,-,TRBV27,CASSSPGRTDTQYF,TGTGCCAGCAGTTCTCCCGGACGGACAGATACGCAGTATTTT
-,TRBJ1-3,-,TRBV5-6,CASSLVQTGNTIYF,TGTGCCAGCAGCTTGGTTCAGACTGGAAACACCATATATTTT
-,TRBJ2-2,-,TRBV27,CASARSRSNTGELFF,TGTGCCAGTGCGCGCTCTCGATCGAACACCGGGGAGCTGTTTTTT
-,TRBJ2-7,-,TRBV7-8,CASVGTYEQYF,TGTGCCAGCGTAGGGACCTACGAGCAGTACTTC
once,TRBJ2-3,TRBD1,TRBV24-1,CATSVPRGHRTDTQYF,TGTGCCACCAGTGTCCCCAGGGGGCATCGCACAGATACGCAGTATTTT
-,TRBJ1-1,-,TRBV12-3/TRBV12-4,CASSQATEAFF,TGTGCCAGCTCCCAGGCCACTGAAGCTTTCTTT
-,TRBJ2-1,TRBD2,TRBV5-1,CASSSGTSGRADVNEQFF,TGCGCCAGCAGCTCCGGGACTAGCGGGAGGGCCGATGTGAATGAGCAGTTCTTC
-,TRBJ2-1,TRBD1,TRBV7-2,CASSFRDRIYNEQFF,TGTGCCAGCAGCTTTCGGGACAGGATTTACAATGAGCAGTTCTTC
-,TRBJ2-7,-,TRBV7-2,CASSLDYSPGYEQYF,TGTGCCAGCAGCTTAGACTATTCTCCGGGCTACGAGCAGTACTTC
-,TRBJ1-4,TRBD1,TRBV12-3/TRBV12-4,CASSEGTGGKLFF,TGTGCCAGCAGCGAAGGGACAGGGGGAAAACTGTTTTTT
-,TRBJ2-1,TRBD1,TRBV6-5,CAGKRTGQGVFEQFF,TGTGCCGGGAAACGAACGGGACAGGGGGTCTTTGAGCAGTTCTTC
-,TRBJ2-3,TRBD1,TRBV10-2,CASKTGGTDTQYF,TGCGCCAGCAAAACAGGGGGCACAGATACGCAGTATTTT
-,TRBJ2-1,TRBD2,TRBV11-3,CASSITSGRSNEQFF,TGTGCCAGCAGCATAACTAGCGGGAGATCTAATGAGCAGTTCTTC
-,TRBJ1-5,-,TRBV5-4,CASSLGGRNQPQHF,TGTGCCAGCAGCTTGGGGGGACGCAATCAGCCCCAGCATTTT
-,TRBJ1-1,-,TRBV5-1,CASSLYGANTEAFF,TGCGCCAGCAGCTTGTACGGGGCGAACACTGAAGCTTTCTTT
-,TRBJ1-1,-,TRBV5-1,CASSIAGTLNTEAFF,TGCGCCAGCAGCATAGCCGGGACATTGAACACTGAAGCTTTCTTT
-,TRBJ2-5,TRBD1,TRBV20-1,CSASPDRVVVETQYF,TGCAGTGCTAGTCCGGACAGGGTCGTTGTGGAGACCCAGTACTTC
-,TRBJ1-6,TRBD1,TRBV19,CASSGQGISPLHF,TGTGCCAGTAGCGGACAGGGGATTTCACCCCTCCACTTT
-,TRBJ1-5,-,TRBV4-2,CASSQDLGLGNQPQHF,TGTGCCAGCAGCCAAGACTTGGGCCTCGGGAATCAGCCCCAGCATTTT
-,TRBJ2-7,TRBD2,TRBV7-9,CASSPGGVASPRNEQYF,TGTGCCAGCAGCCCGGGGGGGGTGGCATCGCCTAGGAACGAGCAGTACTTC
-,TRBJ1-2,-,TRBV6-5,CASTLGGVGGYTF,TGTGCCAGCACCTTGGGAGGGGTGGGTGGCTACACCTTC
-,TRBJ1-5,TRBD1,TRBV7-9,CASSLAGQGNQPQHF,TGTGCCAGCAGCTTAGCGGGACAGGGGAATCAGCCCCAGCATTTT
-,TRBJ1-6,-,TRBV23-1,CASSKMSRALHF,TGCGCCAGCAGTAAAATGTCCCGGGCCCTCCACTTT
-,TRBJ1-6,TRBD1,TRBV19,CASSYGQGLNSPLHF,TGTGCCAGTAGTTATGGACAGGGATTAAATTCACCCCTCCACTTT
-,TRBJ1-1,-,TRBV4-1,CASSQGHSTEAFF,TGCGCCAGCAGCCAAGGACACTCCACTGAAGCTTTCTTT
once,TRBJ2-3,-,TRBV28,CASSLPQQGTDTQYF,TGTGCCAGCAGTTTACCGCAACAGGGCACAGATACGCAGTATTTT
-,TRBJ2-7,-,TRBV6-5,CASSHRDEQYF,TGTGCCAGCAGCCATCGCGACGAGCAGTACTTC
-,TRBJ1-1,-,TRBV7-9,CASSLRGMTGEAFF,TGTGCCAGCAGCCTGCGGGGAATGACAGGTGAAGCTTTCTTT
-,TRBJ2-5,TRBD2,TRBV19,CASSPGVAGGTQYF,TGTGCCAGTAGTCCCGGGGTAGCGGGAGGGACCCAGTACTTC
-,TRBJ1-5,-,TRBV5-6,CASSLGRYSNQPQHF,TGTGCCAGCAGCTTGGGAAGGTATAGCAATCAGCCCCAGCATTTT
once,TRBJ2-2,TRBD2,TRBV6-5,CASSSSGGAVTGELFF,TGTGCCAGCAGTTCTTCCGGGGGGGCCGTCACCGGGGAGCTGTTTTTT
-,TRBJ1-1,-,TRBV7-9,CASLPGTGTGEAFF,TGTGCCAGCCTACCTGGGACGGGCACGGGTGAAGCTTTCTTT
-,TRBJ2-7,TRBD2,TRBV6-1,CASSAFGLAGGREQYF,TGTGCCAGCAGTGCCTTCGGACTAGCGGGAGGGCGTGAGCAGTACTTC
-,TRBJ2-3,-,TRBV6-7,CASGSGRSTDTQYF,TGTGCCTCAGGAAGCGGGCGGAGCACAGATACGCAGTATTTT
-,TRBJ1-1,-,TRBV10-2,CASSLSGNTEAFF,TGCGCCAGCAGCCTCTCAGGGAACACTGAAGCTTTCTTT
-,TRBJ2-4,TRBD2,TRBV4-2,CASSQDQASGNLAKNIQYF,TGTGCCAGCAGCCAAGATCAGGCTAGCGGTAACTTGGCCAAAAACATTCAGTACTTC
-,TRBJ2-5,TRBD1,TRBV9,CASSPAGGQETQYF,TGTGCCAGCAGCCCAGCAGGGGGCCAAGAGACCCAGTACTTC